Each of the 30 T cell receptor beta chains below was sequenced from the same sample in a study of control samples from healthy donors and cancer patients. Sequencing used immunoSEQ multiplex PCR; TCRdb keeps in-frame clones, though not all of them. The repertoire holds thousands of clones, with around 75% as singletons. The sequencing sample was made of formalin-fixed, paraffin-embedded tissue. The receptors come from a male donor with melanoma.

The chain combines TRBV13 with TRBJ1-1, with D tentatively TRBD1 (5 bases). V was shortened by 3 bases and J by 4 bases, with 12 bases between the two germline ends. The CDR3 is 14 amino acids. Germline-derived CDR1 and CDR2 are PRHDT and FYEKMQ (reference sequence). In DNA, the CDR3 is TGTGCCAGCAGCTTGCGGGGCGCGGTCACTGAAGCTTTCTTT. Its translation: CASSLRGAVTEAFF.

The CDR3 protein is CASSPVEYTEAFF. The CDR3 DNA follows: TGTGCCAGCAGCCCAGTGGAGTACACTGAAGCTTTCTTT. This sequence joins TRBV28 and TRBJ1-1; no clear D gene. Trimming shortened V by 6 bases and J by 3 bases, and 11 bases separated the two germline ends. CDR1 is MDHEN, CDR2 SYDVKM, per germline. The CDR3 contains 13 residues.

The chain recombines TRBV7-2 with TRBJ1-2; 9 bases map to TRBD1. V lost 2 bases to trimming and J lost 7 bases; unmatched junction nucleotides: 5. The CDR3 loop spans 14 amino acids. In germline, CDR1 is SGHTA, CDR2 FQGNSA. The CDR3 DNA reads TGTGCCAGCAGCTTACTACAGGGGGCGGGTGGCTACACCTTC. Protein product: CASSLLQGAGGYTF.

The chain uses TRBV20-1 and TRBJ2-1, with TRBD1 as a possible D gene (5 bases). V gave up 5 bases and J gave up 7 bases, with 9 bases separating them. The CDR3 has 11 amino acids. Germline CDR1 DFQATT, CDR2 SNEGSKA (reference sequence). As DNA, the CDR3 is TGCAGTGCTTTCCGACAGAATGAGCAGTTCTTC. The encoded protein is CSAFRQNEQFF.

The CDR3 region is CASSDRGNTGELFF. The CDR3, as DNA: TGTGCCAGCAGTGACAGGGGGAACACCGGGGAGCTGTTTTTT. This rearrangement joins TRBV6-4 to TRBJ2-2, with D possibly being TRBD1 (5 bases). Germline V gene sequence: CDR1 MRHNA, CDR2 SNTAGT. This CDR3 has 14 amino acids. Trimming pared 2 bases from V and 1 base from J, leaving 5 bases between.

This chain uses TRBV6-4 with TRBJ2-7; no clear D. The CDR3 spans 12 residues. Trimming removed 8 bases from V and 3 bases from J, with 11 bases in between. CDR1 and CDR2 (germline): MRHNA, SNTAGT. The CDR3 protein is CASSDDHYEQYF. CDR3 nucleotides: TGTGCCAGCTCGGACGACCACTACGAGCAGTACTTC.

The rearrangement joins TRBV6-2 or TRBV6-3 to TRBJ1-6, with D possibly being TRBD1 (5 bases). Looked up from germline, CDR1 is MNHEY and CDR2 is SVGEGT. V was clipped by 6 bases and J by 6 bases, with 21 bases between them. This CDR3 contains 17 residues. For the CDR3, the DNA is TGTGCCAGCAGCCCCGAATTCCGATCAGGGTTTAATTCACCCCTCCACTTT. This translates into CASSPEFRSGFNSPLHF.

The chain's CDR3 is CASSYPPDYEQYF. CDR3 in DNA: TGTGCCAGCAGCTATCCACCGGACTACGAGCAGTACTTC. The V and J genes are TRBV7-3 and TRBJ2-7; no clear D. Germline lookup yields CDR1 SGHTA and CDR2 FQGTGA. The germline V and J ends were trimmed by 4 bases and 3 bases, with 10 bases remaining between them. This CDR3 contains 13 residues.

The chain combines TRBV7-8 with TRBJ2-7; D unresolved. The CDR3 covers 13 residues. CDR1 and CDR2 (germline): SGHVS, FQNEAQ. V was clipped by 2 bases and J by 4 bases, with 9 bases between them. In DNA form, the CDR3 reads TGTGCCAGCAGCTTACAGAGTTCTTACGAGCAGTACGTC. Encoded protein: CASSLQSSYEQYV.

With regard to this clone: An end of the junction differs from the germline gene, which may be a read error. The chain recombines TRBV29-1 with TRBJ2-4; either TRBD1 or TRBD2 may supply D (5 bases each). CDR1 SQVTM and CDR2 ANQGSEA come from the germline V gene. The CDR3 extends over 13 amino acids. The CDR3 protein is CRVDGGEKNIQYF. As DNA, the CDR3 is TGCAGAGTTGATGGGGGAGAAAAGAACATTCAGTACTTC. Looking up the rest from reference TRBV29-1 and TRBJ2-4 gives the full variable domain: SAVISQKPSRDICQRGTSLTIQCQVDSQVTMMFWYRQQPGQSLTLIATANQGSEATYESGFVIDKFPISRPNLTFSTLTVSNMSPEDSSIYLCRVDGGEKNIQYFGAGTRLSVL.

The chain carries TRBV5-6 and TRBJ2-7, with TRBD1 matching over 7 bases. This CDR3 region has 13 residues. Germline V gene data show CDR1 as SGHDT and CDR2 as YYEEEE. The CDR3 reads CASSYGTVYEQYV. Here the CDR3 DNA reads TGTGCCAGCAGCTATGGGACAGTTTACGAGCAGTATGTC.

J is TRBJ1-5 and V is TRBV9; 9 positions agree with TRBD1. CDR3 length: 14 amino acids. The germline V gene encodes CDR1 SGDLS and CDR2 YYNGEE. V lost 4 bases to trimming and J lost 4 bases; unmatched junction nucleotides: 3. This CDR3 reads CASSRTGVNQPQHF. CDR3 bases: TGTGCCAGCAGCCGGACAGGGGTTAATCAGCCCCAGCATTTT.

V is TRBV11-2 and J is TRBJ1-2; possible D gene TRBD1, 6 bases. Germline assignment: CDR1 SGHAT and CDR2 FQNNGV. The CDR3 sequence is 13 residues long. Trimming shortened V by 3 bases and J by 3 bases, and 8 bases separated the two germline ends. CDR3 loop: CASSLYRDYGYTF. The CDR3 region has the DNA TGTGCCAGCAGCTTGTACAGGGACTATGGCTACACCTTC.

The chain couples TRBV7-9 to TRBJ2-3; D not resolved. Germline CDR1 reads SEHNR; CDR2 reads FQNEAQ (reference sequence). V lost 5 bases and J 4 bases, leaving 16 bases between the germline ends. This CDR3 is 15 amino acids long. CDR3 residues: CASSAQSNPADTQYF. For the CDR3, the DNA is TGTGCCAGCAGCGCACAAAGTAACCCCGCAGATACGCAGTATTTT.

The chain combines TRBV7-6 with TRBJ2-1; tentative D call: TRBD2 (6 bases). This CDR3 is built from 15 residues. CDR1 and CDR2 from the germline V gene are SGHVS and FNYEAQ. The V and J ends lost 3 bases and 3 bases respectively, with 12 bases between them. The CDR3 is CASSLEGTHYNEQFF. In DNA, the CDR3 is TGTGCCAGCAGCTTGGAGGGAACCCACTACAATGAGCAGTTCTTC.

Only a few counts were recorded for this clone. Different DNA sequences within this sample yield the same CDR3. The V and J genes are TRBV7-3 and TRBJ2-2; 7 nucleotides align to TRBD1. Germline CDR1 reads SGHTA; CDR2 reads FQGTGA. J gave up 7 bases and V 5 bases, and 10 bases lay outside the gene matches. The CDR3 contains 15 residues. The CDR3 bases are TGTGCCAGCAGCAGCCTCCGACAGGGTGTCGGGGAGCTGTTTTTT. It codes for CASSSLRQGVGELFF.

The rearrangement links TRBV6-1 to TRBJ2-3, with 7 positions matching TRBD2. The germline gives CDR1 MNHNS, CDR2 SASEGT. CDR3 length: 16 amino acids. Trimming took 2 bases from V and 6 from J; bases not matched to a gene: 11. In nucleotides, the CDR3 is TGTGCCAGCAGTGAAAGGGGCGGGGGACGTGCGGATACGCAGTATTTT. Its translation is CASSERGGGRADTQYF.

Relative to its sample, this clone is medium-sized. The V gene is TRBV7-6, the J gene TRBJ1-1; D gene ambiguous. Germline CDR1 SGHVS, CDR2 FNYEAQ. Trimming removed 5 bases from V and 4 bases from J, with 17 bases in between. The CDR3 has 15 amino acids. CDR3 sequence reads: CASSKNPDGSTEAFF. The CDR3 DNA reads TGTGCCAGCAGCAAAAACCCGGACGGAAGCACTGAAGCTTTCTTT.

The chain combines TRBV3-1 (or the pseudogene TRBV3-2) with TRBJ2-7; tentative D call: TRBD2 (5 bases). This CDR3 has 13 amino acids. The V end was cut by 1 base, the J end by 5 bases, with 9 bases between. CDR1 and CDR2 from the germline V gene are LGHDT and YNNKEL (reference sequence). CDR3 residues: CASSQGPGDEQYV. The DNA of the CDR3 is TGTGCCAGCAGCCAAGGACCCGGGGACGAGCAGTACGTC.

The chain couples TRBV19 to TRBJ1-5; TRBD1 matches at 7 bases. CDR1 and CDR2 from the germline V gene are LNHDA and SQIVND (reference sequence). This CDR3 spans 13 amino acids. Losses at the gene ends were 5 bases for V and 7 bases for J; bases not matched to a gene: 5. CDR3 nucleotides: TGTGCCAGTAGTTACAGGGGCGGGCAGCCCCAGCATTTT. It encodes CASSYRGGQPQHF.

The chain is built from TRBV6-5 and TRBJ2-3, with 8 bases fitting TRBD2. J lost 2 bases, V lost 8 bases, and 9 bases had no gene match. This CDR3 is 15 amino acids long. Germline CDR1 is MNHEY and CDR2 is SVGAGI. The CDR3, as DNA: TGTGCCAGCCTGGGACGGGGGGGCAACACAGATACGCAGTATTTT. Its protein product is CASLGRGGNTDTQYF.

The chain has TRBV19 and TRBJ2-1; TRBD2 agrees at 10 bases. With V trimmed by 7 bases and J by 8 bases, 11 bases remained unmatched. Germline V lookup: CDR1 LNHDA, CDR2 SQIVND (reference sequence). The CDR3 contains 15 residues. The CDR3 sequence is CASTAQRGGVDEQFF. CDR3 in DNA: TGTGCCAGTACCGCCCAGCGGGGGGGAGTTGATGAGCAGTTCTTC.

This sequence joins TRBV5-1 and TRBJ1-2; TRBD1 aligns across 8 bases. The ends lost 4 bases at V and 6 bases at J; junction bases unmatched: 14. Germline CDR1 reads SGHRS; CDR2 reads YFSETQ. The length of the CDR3 is 16 residues. The CDR3 loop reads CASSQLRQGTGDGYTF. In DNA form, the CDR3 reads TGCGCCAGCAGCCAGCTAAGACAGGGGACGGGGGATGGCTACACCTTC. Using reference TRBV5-1 and TRBJ1-2 for the parts outside the CDR3, the full variable domain is KAGVTQTPRYLIKTRGQQVTLSCSPISGHRSVSWYQQTPGQGLQFLFEYFSETQRNKGNFPGRFSGRQFSNSRSEMNVSTLELGDSALYLCASSQLRQGTGDGYTFGSGTRLTVV.

In regard to this clone: Other DNA sequences from this sample encode an identical CDR3 as well. CDR3 coding DNA: TGTGCCAGCAGCGACAACAGGGGGTATGGCTACACCTTC. Protein: CASSDNRGYGYTF. The chain uses TRBV2 and TRBJ1-2, with 8 bases that match TRBD1. Per the germline V gene, CDR1 is SNHLY and CDR2 is FYNNEI. The CDR3 has 13 residues. After removal of 6 bases from V and 5 bases from J, the junction contained 5 bases not matched to a gene.

The chain has TRBV10-1 and TRBJ2-2, with TRBD1 identical over 7 bases. The germline gives CDR1 WNHNN, CDR2 SYGVQD (reference sequence). This CDR3 region has 15 residues. V lost 4 bases, J lost 2 bases, and 4 bases stayed unmatched. CDR3 sequence (DNA): TGCGCCAGCAGTGGGGGACAGCATAACACCGGGGAGCTGTTTTTT. This sequence encodes CASSGGQHNTGELFF.

CDR3 DNA sequence: TGTGCCAGCAGCCTACCCTCAGGGACGAAGACCCAGTACTTC. Its protein product is CASSLPSGTKTQYF. The rearrangement links TRBV11-2 to TRBJ2-5; the D gene could be TRBD1 or TRBD2 (5 bases each). Germline lookup yields CDR1 SGHAT and CDR2 FQNNGV. V was trimmed by 5 bases and J by 6 bases, leaving 16 bases between them. The CDR3 runs to 14 residues. Filled out from reference TRBV11-2 and TRBJ2-5, the complete variable domain reads EAGVAQSPRYKIIEKRQSVAFWCNPISGHATLYWYQQILGQGPKLLIQFQNNGVVDDSQLPKDRFSAERLKGVDSTLKIQPAKLEDSAVYLCASSLPSGTKTQYFGPGTRLLVL.

The chain employs TRBV5-8 and TRBJ2-3; 9 nucleotides agree with TRBD1. V was pared by 0 bases and J by 1 base, with 0 bases of the junction left unmatched. This CDR3 comprises 15 residues. Germline V lookup: CDR1 SGHTS, CDR2 YDEGEE. In DNA, the CDR3 is TGTGCCAGCAGCTTGGGGACAGGGGGCACAGATACGCAGTATTTT. It translates to CASSLGTGGTDTQYF.

The chain couples TRBV5-4 to TRBJ1-4; D gene unclear. V lost 5 bases, J lost 8 bases, and 10 bases lay in between. The CDR3 spans 12 residues. CDR1 and CDR2 (germline): SGHNT, YYREEE (reference sequence). The CDR3 sequence is CASSPLGEKLFF. The DNA of the CDR3 is TGTGCCAGCAGTCCCCTTGGGGAAAAACTGTTTTTT.

This rearrangement joins TRBV5-1 to TRBJ2-5; 10 nucleotides align to TRBD1. Germline V gene data show CDR1 as SGHRS and CDR2 as YFSETQ. This CDR3 is 16 amino acids long. Losses at the gene ends were 9 bases for V and 3 bases for J; bases not matched to a gene: 14. The CDR3 sequence: CATTLSPGTGEETQYF. The CDR3 region has the DNA TGCGCCACCACTCTTTCTCCCGGGACAGGGGAAGAGACCCAGTACTTC. The full variable domain, with the rest looked up from reference TRBV5-1 and TRBJ2-5, is KAGVTQTPRYLIKTRGQQVTLSCSPISGHRSVSWYQQTPGQGLQFLFEYFSETQRNKGNFPGRFSGRQFSNSRSEMNVSTLELGDSALYLCATTLSPGTGEETQYFGPGTRLLVL.

This clone was recorded only once. J is TRBJ1-3 and V is TRBV4-1; D is unclear. V was trimmed by 4 bases and J by 6 bases, leaving 13 bases between them. The V gene's germline CDR1 is MGHRA and CDR2 YSYEKL. The CDR3 totals 14 residues. As DNA, the CDR3 is TGCGCCAGCAGCCCCTTTACATTCCTAAACACCATATATTTT. Protein sequence: CASSPFTFLNTIYF.